The 29 T cell receptor beta chains given below trace back to one sample, sequenced in a study of cytomegalovirus exposure and HLA in healthy donors. It was with 60 Vbeta and 13 Jbeta primers that the PCR ran. Sequencing used immunoSEQ multiplex PCR; TCRdb keeps in-frame clones, though not all of them. The sample has under 100,000 clones, less than 80% seen once. The sample comprised PBMCs. The receptors here all came from a man aged 25-45 years in good health and CMV-seronegative.

Only one count was recorded for this clone. The gene calls are TRBV19 and TRBJ2-7; TRBD1 matches 9 bases. The CDR3 loop spans 14 amino acids. The J segment lost 6 bases and the V segment lost 1 base, leaving 4 bases of the junction unmatched. Germline V gene data show CDR1 as LNHDA and CDR2 as SQIVND (reference sequence). The CDR3 sequence is CASSIVQGAVEQYF. The CDR3 nucleotides are TGTGCCAGTAGTATAGTACAGGGGGCTGTCGAGCAGTACTTC.

This chain uses TRBV4-3 with TRBJ1-1; TRBD1 aligns across 8 bases. The germline V gene has CDR1 LGHNA and CDR2 YSLEER. The CDR3 extends over 14 amino acids. With 5 bases clipped from V and 0 bases from J, the junction kept 2 bases outside the gene matches. DNA for the CDR3: TGCGCCAGCAGCTCAGGGGGCTTGAACACTGAAGCTTTCTTT. Translated: CASSSGGLNTEAFF.

The J gene is TRBJ2-6, the V gene TRBV11-2; the D gene is possibly TRBD2 (5 bases). Trimming took 0 bases from V and 2 from J, leaving 11 bases between them. The length of the CDR3 is 17 residues. Looked up from germline, CDR1 is SGHAT and CDR2 is FQNNGV. CDR3 protein: CASSLDPRRAGANVLTF. The CDR3 nucleotides are TGTGCCAGCAGCTTAGATCCCCGGCGGGCTGGGGCCAACGTCCTGACTTTC.

The rearrangement uses TRBV7-8 and TRBJ2-1, with 7 bases lining up with TRBD2. The CDR3 has 15 amino acids. J lost 6 bases, V lost 5 bases, and 10 bases had no gene match. CDR1 SGHVS and CDR2 FQNEAQ come from the germline V gene. The CDR3 bases are TGTGCCAGCAGCCGGGGGGAGATATCCGCCAATGAGCAGTTCTTC. Translation: CASSRGEISANEQFF.

This clone was seen once. The rearrangement uses TRBV5-1 and TRBJ2-1; tentatively, D is TRBD1 (5 bases). V was clipped by 1 base and J by 5 bases, with 16 bases between them. This CDR3 has 16 amino acids. Per the germline V gene, CDR1 is SGHRS and CDR2 is YFSETQ. CDR3 sequence reads: CASSLLGQGGNNEQFF. In DNA, the CDR3 is TGCGCCAGCAGCTTGTTGGGGCAGGGTGGGAACAATGAGCAGTTCTTC.

This clone was seen once. This sequence joins TRBV4-1 and TRBJ1-2; no firm D call. From germline, CDR1 is MGHRA and CDR2 YSYEKL. The ends were cut back, 0 bases at V and 2 bases at J, with 4 bases in the middle. The CDR3 has 13 residues. This CDR3 reads CASSQDLNYGYTF. DNA for the CDR3: TGCGCCAGCAGCCAAGATCTAAACTATGGCTACACCTTC.

V and J are TRBV6-1 and TRBJ1-2; D perhaps matches TRBD1 (6 bases). The CDR3 runs 14 residues. In germline, CDR1 is MNHNS, CDR2 SASEGT. Deletions cut 2 bases from V and 7 bases from J, with 14 bases between. The CDR3 coding sequence is TGTGCCAGCAGTGAATCCTCGGTGGGGGCTGGCTACACCTTC. It encodes CASSESSVGAGYTF.

V is TRBV4-3 and J is TRBJ2-5; 9 bases map to TRBD2. The germline V gene encodes CDR1 LGHNA and CDR2 YSLEER. This CDR3 region has 16 residues. V shed 2 bases and J 5 bases; nucleotides not matched to a gene: 9. As DNA, the CDR3 is TGCGCCAGCAGCCAAAATAGCGGGAGTGTTGGGGAGACCCAGTACTTC. Translation: CASSQNSGSVGETQYF.

V is TRBV7-2 and J is TRBJ1-1; TRBD1 matches 7 bases. J gave up 1 base and V 6 bases, and 8 bases lay outside the gene matches. From germline, CDR1 is SGHTA and CDR2 FQGNSA. The CDR3 loop spans 15 amino acids. The CDR3: CASSSTGQPNTEAFF. In DNA, the CDR3 is TGTGCCAGCAGTTCAACGGGACAGCCGAACACTGAAGCTTTCTTT.

The DNA of the CDR3 is TGTGCCAGCAGTTACTTGAGCCCCTTTAAAGAGACCCAGTACTTC. Protein product: CASSYLSPFKETQYF. The chain links TRBV6-5 to TRBJ2-5; D gene unclear. Germline loops: CDR1 MNHEY, CDR2 SVGAGI. Trimming pared 1 base from V and 3 bases from J, leaving 12 bases between. This CDR3 is built from 15 residues.

CDR3 loop: CAWSVDQVPYGYTF. The CDR3 bases are TGTGCCTGGAGTGTAGACCAGGTCCCTTATGGCTACACCTTC. V is TRBV30 and J is TRBJ1-2, with D uncertain. The CDR3 is 14 amino acids. V lost 0 bases to trimming and J lost 5 bases, with 13 bases between them. CDR1 and CDR2 from the germline V gene are GTSNPN and SVGIG (reference sequence).

A remark on this clone: The junction shows a germline mismatch at one end, possibly a read error. The J gene is TRBJ2-2, the V gene TRBV7-7, with D perhaps TRBD2 (6 bases). The CDR3 has 12 residues. Germline assignment: CDR1 SSHAT and CDR2 FNYEAQ (reference sequence). In nucleotides, the CDR3 is TGTGCTAGCAGCCGGGGAGGAGGGGAGCTGTTTTTT. Translation: CASSRGGGELFF.

The genes are TRBV4-2 and TRBJ2-1; 13 positions match TRBD2. This CDR3 spans 14 amino acids. After removal of 5 bases from V and 9 bases from J, the junction contained 4 bases not matched to a gene. The germline CDR1 and CDR2 sequences are LGHNA and YNFKEQ. The CDR3 sequence is CASSSRLAGGEQFF. CDR3 bases: TGTGCCAGCAGCTCCCGACTAGCGGGAGGTGAGCAGTTCTTC.

For the CDR3, the DNA is TGTGCCAGCAGCCCTAGAGCGGGCTACGAGCAGTACTTC. Residues: CASSPRAGYEQYF. This chain uses TRBV11-3 with TRBJ2-7; possibly TRBD2 for D (6 bases). Germline CDR1 reads SGHNT; CDR2 reads YENEEA. The CDR3 covers 13 residues. Trimming removed 5 bases at V and 3 bases at J, with 11 bases between.

The chain couples TRBV7-2 to TRBJ2-2; 10 positions agree with TRBD2. The CDR3 runs 15 residues. Germline-derived CDR1 and CDR2 are SGHTA and FQGNSA. Trimming took 3 bases from V and 7 from J; bases not matched to a gene: 5. CDR3 amino acids: CASSFGLAADGELFF. CDR3 sequence (DNA): TGTGCCAGCAGCTTTGGACTAGCGGCCGACGGGGAGCTGTTTTTT. The variable domain in full, completed from reference TRBV7-2 and TRBJ2-2, reads GAGVSQSPSNKVTEKGKDVELRCDPISGHTALYWYRQSLGQGLEFLIYFQGNSAPDKSGLPSDRFSAERTGGSVSTLTIQRTQQEDSAVYLCASSFGLAADGELFFGEGSRLTVL.

The gene calls are TRBV28 and TRBJ1-4; tentatively, D is TRBD1 (5 bases). Per the germline V gene, CDR1 is MDHEN and CDR2 is SYDVKM. Trimming took 2 bases from V and 8 from J, leaving 12 bases between them. The length of the CDR3 is 14 residues. In DNA, the CDR3 is TGTGCCAGCAGTTTAGGGGCGGCGAACGAAAAACTGTTTTTT. Its protein product is CASSLGAANEKLFF.

The gene calls are TRBV10-2 and TRBJ1-5; 9 bases fit TRBD1. The length of the CDR3 is 13 residues. The trim removed 4 bases at V and 5 bases at J, leaving 0 bases unmatched. From germline, CDR1 is WSHSY and CDR2 SAAADI. The CDR3 nucleotides are TGCGCCAGCAGTGGGACAGGGGATCAGCCCCAGCATTTT. As protein: CASSGTGDQPQHF.

On this clone itself: Other DNA sequences within the sample encode an identical CDR3. V usage is TRBV5-6 and J usage is TRBJ2-3; tentatively, D is TRBD2 (5 bases). Trimming cost V 0 bases and J 3 bases, with 5 bases left between them. The CDR3 is 13 amino acids. CDR1 SGHDT and CDR2 YYEEEE come from the germline V gene. CDR3 bases: TGTGCCAGCAGCTTGGCGGGGACAGATACGCAGTATTTT. Its protein is CASSLAGTDTQYF.

CDR3 sequence: CASSSIRDRGLGEQYF. For the CDR3, the DNA is TGTGCCAGCAGTAGTATCCGGGACAGGGGGCTTGGGGAGCAGTACTTC. V gene TRBV28 combines with J gene TRBJ2-7; 12 nucleotides align to TRBD1. The CDR3 is made up of 16 amino acids. V was pared by 5 bases and J by 7 bases, with 12 bases of the junction left unmatched. Germline values: CDR1 MDHEN, CDR2 SYDVKM.

The chain is built from TRBV25-1 and TRBJ1-2, with D unclear. The CDR3 runs 13 residues. The germline gives CDR1 MGHDK, CDR2 SYGVNS. The ends were cut back, 3 bases at V and 8 bases at J, with 13 bases in the middle. The CDR3 DNA sequence: TGTGCCAGCAGTGATTCGGGGTTAAGGGGCTACACCTTC. It encodes CASSDSGLRGYTF.

The chain links TRBV28 to TRBJ2-7; TRBD1 agrees at 8 bases. The CDR3 consists of 15 residues. Germline CDR1 and CDR2: MDHEN and SYDVKM. V lost 5 bases, J lost 2 bases, and 8 bases stayed unmatched. The CDR3 protein is CASSEAGTGAYEQYF. In nucleotides, the CDR3 is TGTGCCAGCAGTGAAGCCGGGACAGGCGCCTACGAGCAGTACTTC.

The V gene is TRBV6-4, the J gene TRBJ2-3, with 7 positions matching TRBD1. The CDR3 has 14 amino acids. CDR1 is MRHNA and CDR2 is SNTAGT in the germline V gene. The J segment lost 2 bases and the V segment lost 4 bases, leaving 3 bases of the junction unmatched. The CDR3: CASSGDSATDTQYF. DNA for the CDR3: TGTGCCAGCAGTGGGGACAGCGCCACAGATACGCAGTATTTT.

The J gene is TRBJ2-3, the V gene TRBV18, with 15 bases aligning to TRBD2. The CDR3 totals 19 residues. Looked up from germline, CDR1 is KGHSH and CDR2 is LQKENI. The trim removed 4 bases at V and 2 bases at J, leaving 10 bases unmatched. This CDR3 is CASSLSGLAGGRVTDTQYF. For the CDR3, the DNA is TGTGCCAGCTCACTGAGCGGACTAGCGGGAGGGCGAGTCACAGATACGCAGTATTTT.

This clone was seen more than once but under ten times. The chain uses TRBV6-5 and TRBJ2-7; possible D gene TRBD1, 5 bases. The germline V and J ends were trimmed by 6 bases and 2 bases, with 17 bases remaining between them. CDR1 is MNHEY and CDR2 is SVGAGI in the germline V gene. CDR3 length: 15 residues. The CDR3 loop reads CASRQQVLNTYEQYF. CDR3 coding DNA: TGTGCCAGCAGACAACAGGTCCTTAATACCTACGAGCAGTACTTC.

V gene TRBV4-1 combines with J gene TRBJ2-5, with 8 bases aligning to TRBD2. Germline loops: CDR1 MGHRA, CDR2 YSYEKL. V gave up 5 bases and J gave up 5 bases; unmatched junction bases: 10. CDR3 length: 15 residues. The CDR3 reads CASSTRPGGLETQYF. The CDR3 coding sequence is TGCGCCAGCAGCACCCGGCCGGGAGGGCTTGAGACCCAGTACTTC.

The chain is built from TRBV18 and TRBJ2-7; 7 positions agree with TRBD2. Trimming took 9 bases from V and 6 from J; bases not matched to a gene: 11. The length of the CDR3 is 13 residues. Germline V gene lookup returns CDR1 KGHSH and CDR2 LQKENI. CDR3 amino acids: CASSEGGPGEQYF. The CDR3 DNA is TGTGCCAGTTCAGAGGGAGGGCCCGGCGAGCAGTACTTC. The full variable domain, completed using reference TRBV18 and TRBJ2-7, is NAGVMQNPRHLVRRRGQEARLRCSPMKGHSHVYWYRQLPEEGLKFMVYLQKENIIDESGMPKERFSAEFPKEGPSILRIQQVVRGDSAAYFCASSEGGPGEQYFGPGTRLTVT.

The chain is built from TRBV6-1 and TRBJ1-4; TRBD1 agrees at 7 bases. The V and J ends lost 4 bases and 5 bases, in that order; junction bases with no gene match: 7. Germline V gives CDR1 MNHNS, CDR2 SASEGT. The CDR3 extends over 15 amino acids. The CDR3 nucleotides are TGTGCCAGCAGTGGACAGACAGGGAGAAATGAAAAACTGTTTTTT. Translation gives CASSGQTGRNEKLFF.

This clone was counted a few times. CDR3 in amino acids: CASSSGQGWTTSPLHF. DNA of the CDR3: TGTGCCAGCAGTTCTGGACAGGGCTGGACAACGTCACCCCTCCACTTT. The rearrangement uses TRBV6-5 and TRBJ1-6; 8 positions agree with TRBD1. V lost 4 bases to trimming and J lost 10 bases; unmatched junction nucleotides: 12. The V gene's germline CDR1 is MNHEY and CDR2 SVGAGI. This CDR3 contains 16 residues.

The V call is TRBV7-9, the J call TRBJ2-7; tentatively, D is TRBD1 (6 bases). Germline values: CDR1 SEHNR, CDR2 FQNEAQ (reference sequence). The CDR3 has 17 residues. Deletions cut 4 bases from V and 3 bases from J, with 22 bases between. This CDR3 reads CASSSRGQGIRDYEQYF. The DNA of the CDR3 is TGTGCCAGCAGCTCGCGAGGGCAGGGGATTAGGGACTACGAGCAGTACTTC. The full variable domain, in which reference TRBV7-9 and TRBJ2-7 provide the parts outside the CDR3, is DTGVSQNPRHKITKRGQNVTFRCDPISEHNRLYWYRQTLGQGPEFLTYFQNEAQLEKSRLLSDRFSAERPKGSFSTLEIQRTEQGDSAMYLCASSSRGQGIRDYEQYFGPGTRLTVT.